A selection of T cell receptor beta chains follows, all from one sample in a study of memory CD4+ T cells and cytomegalovirus serostatus. TCRdb's table, derived via immunoSEQ multiplex PCR, lists solely in-frame clones and lacks some. The sample shows some 52,000 clones, around 80% of them seen only once. Sequenced: memory CD4+ T cells from blood. These receptors came from an adult in good health and CMV-seropositive. Both conserved end residues are part of each CDR3. D genes are given only for firm matches. Expanded clones get a size class; other rows say once, few or many, or leave the size out.

>TRBV10-3|.|.|TRBJ1-1
TGTGCCATCAGTGACGAGCAGGGGTTCACTGAAGCTTTCTTT
CAISDEQGFTEAFF
>TRBV20-1|.|.|TRBJ1-1
TGCAGTGCTAGAGTGGGGTTTGAAGCTTTCTTT
CSARVGFEAFF
>TRBV4-1|TRBD1|.|TRBJ2-2
TGCGCCAGCAGCCAAGAGGGACAGATCACCGGGGAGCTGTTTTTT
CASSQEGQITGELFF
>TRBV9|.|.|TRBJ1-1
TGTGCCAGCAGCGTAGACCCCTTGAGGCCTGAAGCTTTCTTT
CASSVDPLRPEAFF
>TRBV6-1|.|.|TRBJ1-6
TGTGCCAGCAGTGAATCGAATCTGGGTTCCTCACCCCTCCACTTT
CASSESNLGSSPLHF
>TRBV6-5|.|.|TRBJ2-2
TGTGCCAGCAGTTACTCATCAGGGGCGCCGGACGGGGAGCTGTTTTTT
CASSYSSGAPDGELFF
>TRBV2|.|few|TRBJ1-2
TGTGCCAGCAGGGTGGGAGGATATGGCTACACCTTC
CASRVGGYGYTF
>TRBV2|TRBD1|.|TRBJ1-5
TGTGCCAGCAGTCTCGGACAGGGGGCGAGCAATCAGCCCCAGCATTTT
CASSLGQGASNQPQHF
>TRBV6-4|.|.|TRBJ2-5
TGTGCCAGCAGTGACTCCAACGGAGAGGAGACCCAGTACTTC
CASSDSNGEETQYF
>TRBV7-9|.|few|TRBJ1-1
TGTGCCAGCAGCCGGGCTTCCGTGAACACTGAAGCTTTCTTT
CASSRASVNTEAFF
>TRBV19|.|.|TRBJ2-3
TGTGCCAGTAGTATAGCTTGGGACACAGATACGCAGTATTTT
CASSIAWDTDTQYF
>TRBV6-1|.|.|TRBJ1-1
TGTGCCAGCAGCGACCAGGGCTACACTGAAGCTTTCTTT
CASSDQGYTEAFF
>TRBV19|.|once|TRBJ1-5
TGTGCCAGTAGTACACAGCCCAATCAGCCCCAGCATTTT
CASSTQPNQPQHF
>TRBV5-1|TRBD2|.|TRBJ2-1
TGCGCCAGCAGCCCTAGCGGGGGGGGATACAATGAGCAGTTCTTC
CASSPSGGGYNEQFF
>TRBV28|TRBD1|once|TRBJ1-2
TGTGCCAGCAGTTTAGTGGGACAGGGGACAGGGGGCTACACCTTC
CASSLVGQGTGGYTF
>TRBV4-3|.|.|TRBJ2-7
TGCGCCAGCAGCCAAGAGCTGGGGGGAGGGGGCAGATTCTACGAGCAGTACTTC
CASSQELGGGGRFYEQYF
>TRBV5-5|.|.|TRBJ1-1
TGTGCCAGCAGCTTGGGTGCAGGGGTTTCCACTGAAGCTTTCTTT
CASSLGAGVSTEAFF
>TRBV7-2|.|.|TRBJ1-1
TGTGCCAGCAGCTTTATTAGGTCAGGACACGAAGCTTTCTTT
CASSFIRSGHEAFF
>TRBV29-1|.|.|TRBJ2-1
TGCAGCGTATCGTTTCCTGTGAGTGAGCAGTTCTTC
CSVSFPVSEQFF
>TRBV7-2|.|.|TRBJ2-4
TGTGCCAGCAGCCCTCCGGGACGGGGAGCCAAAAACATTCAGTACTTC
CASSPPGRGAKNIQYF
>TRBV28|TRBD1|.|TRBJ2-2
TGTGCCAGCAGTTCCCCCGGGACAGGGGGCAGCGGGGAGCTGTTTTTT
CASSSPGTGGSGELFF
>TRBV6-4|.|.|TRBJ1-5
TGTGCCAGTCCGGACAGAGACTTCAATCAGCCCCAGCATTTT
CASPDRDFNQPQHF
>TRBV7-2|TRBD1|once|TRBJ1-1
TGTGCCAGCAGCTACTACGGGACAGGGGCTAGTGAAGCTTTCTTT
CASSYYGTGASEAFF
>TRBV2|.|few|TRBJ2-1
TGTGCCAGCAGCCTTTCGCTCTTC
CASSLSLF
>TRBV25-1|TRBD2|.|TRBJ2-2
TGTGCCAGCAGCTCCCCGGGAGCGGGAGGGACCGGGGAGCTGTTTTTT
CASSSPGAGGTGELFF
>TRBV11-2|.|.|TRBJ2-4
TGTGCCAGCAGCCACGCCGGTAACATTCAGTACTTC
CASSHAGNIQYF
>TRBV5-1|.|few|TRBJ2-3
TGCGCCAGCAGCAGCCTTCTAGCCGGGAGATATACGCAGTATTTT
CASSSLLAGRYTQYF
>TRBV30|TRBD1|once|TRBJ2-2
TGTGCCTGGATAACAGGGGGAAGGAACACCGGGGAGCTGTTTTTT
CAWITGGRNTGELFF
>TRBV4-1|TRBD1|.|TRBJ1-2
TGCGCCAGCAGCCAACGCGCAGGGGGGGACTATGGCTACACCTTC
CASSQRAGGDYGYTF
>TRBV2|.|few|TRBJ1-2
TGTGCCAGCAGTGCTGGCAGCCACTATGGCTACACCTTC
CASSAGSHYGYTF
>TRBV7-2|.|once|TRBJ2-1
TGTGCCAGCAGCCGCGGCTTCCCCGGGAATGAGCAGTTCTTC
CASSRGFPGNEQFF
>TRBV19|.|.|TRBJ1-2
TGTGCCAGTAGTCGCGGGGATAGTGGCTACACCTTC
CASSRGDSGYTF
>TRBV19|.|.|TRBJ1-2
TGTGCCAGTAGTATACGAGACAGTAACTATGGCTACACCTTC
CASSIRDSNYGYTF
>TRBV18|.|.|TRBJ1-2
TGTGCCAGCTCACCAGGGACGGAAATCTATGGCTACACCTTC
CASSPGTEIYGYTF
>TRBV6-5|.|.|TRBJ1-1
TGTGCCAGCAGTTCAACGAACACTGAAGCTTTCTTT
CASSSTNTEAFF
>TRBV7-9|.|once|TRBJ2-3
TGTGCCAGCAGCCCCCGTACAGATACGCAGTATTTT
CASSPRTDTQYF
>TRBV11-3|.|.|TRBJ2-3
TGTGCCAGCAGCTTAGGCGGTTCCCCCACAGATACGCAGTATTTT
CASSLGGSPTDTQYF
>TRBV6-6|.|once|TRBJ1-5
TGTGCCAGCCTACAGGGATCTAATAGCAATCAGCCCCAGCATTTT
CASLQGSNSNQPQHF
>TRBV11-2|TRBD1|.|TRBJ1-2
TGTGCCAGCAGCTTCGACAGGGGCGGTGGCTACACCTTC
CASSFDRGGGYTF
>TRBV7-2|.|.|TRBJ1-5
TGTGCCAGCAGCTTAGAACGAAGGAAGCCCCAGCATTTT
CASSLERRKPQHF
>TRBV7-6|TRBD1|few|TRBJ2-2
TGTGCCAGCAGCCGTTTGGACAGGGGGGAGCTGTTTTTT
CASSRLDRGELFF
>TRBV5-4|TRBD2|.|TRBJ2-6
TGTGCCAGCAGCCCACCTGAGCGGGGGACTCCTGGGGCCAACGTCCTGACTTTC
CASSPPERGTPGANVLTF
>TRBV5-6|.|.|TRBJ2-3
TGTGCCAGCAGCTTAATTGGCGAGTACCGAACTAGCACAGATACGCAGTATTTT
CASSLIGEYRTSTDTQYF
>TRBV14|.|.|TRBJ2-1
TGTGCCAGCAGCCCCTTCCGCTCCTACAATGAGCAGTTCTTC
CASSPFRSYNEQFF
>TRBV2|TRBD1|.|TRBJ1-3
TGTGCCAGCACCGAGACAGGGGGAAGTGGAAACACCATATATTTT
CASTETGGSGNTIYF
>TRBV18|.|once|TRBJ2-3
TGTGCCAGCTCAGGGGACTGGCGGGATACGCAGTATTTT
CASSGDWRDTQYF
>TRBV5-1|.|.|TRBJ1-5
TGCGCCAGCGGCCGGGAGCCCCAGCATTTT
CASGREPQHF
>TRBV7-9|.|.|TRBJ1-5
TGTGCCAGCAGCCCCCTGACAGGCAATCAGCCCCAGCATTTT
CASSPLTGNQPQHF
>TRBV18|TRBD1|.|TRBJ2-7
TGTGCCAGCTCACCAGGTTCGAGACAGGGAAATGAGCAGTACTTC
CASSPGSRQGNEQYF
>TRBV9|TRBD2|.|TRBJ2-7
TGTGCCAGCACTAGGAGCGGGAGCGGAGAGCAGTACTTC
CASTRSGSGEQYF
>TRBV29-1|TRBD1|few|TRBJ2-3
TGCAGCGCCCCGGGACAGCCCTCGAATACGCAGTATTTT
CSAPGQPSNTQYF
>TRBV11-2|TRBD2|.|TRBJ2-3
TGTGCCAGCAGCCTAGGACTAGCAGCAGATACGCAGTATTTT
CASSLGLAADTQYF
>TRBV7-2|TRBD1|few|TRBJ1-2
TGTGCCAGCAGCCCCTTCCAGGGGGCAGGCTATGGCTACACCTTC
CASSPFQGAGYGYTF
>TRBV6-6|.|.|TRBJ2-7
TGTGCCAGCAGTTACTCCCGGGACACGAGCTCCTACGAGCAGTACTTC
CASSYSRDTSSYEQYF
>TRBV7-9|.|.|TRBJ1-1
TGTGCCAGCAGCCCCCAAAAGAACACTGAAGCTTTCTTT
CASSPQKNTEAFF
>TRBV7-9|.|.|TRBJ1-5
TGTGCCAGCAGCTTAGTCTCTGGGTTAAGCAATCAGCCCCAGCATTTT
CASSLVSGLSNQPQHF
>TRBV19|.|.|TRBJ1-5
TGTGCCAGTAGTATAGGTCGGGGTTGGAGCAATCAGCCCCAGCATTTT
CASSIGRGWSNQPQHF
>TRBV28|.|.|TRBJ2-7
TGTGCCAGCAGTTTAGGTTACGGGCAGAGGTACTTC
CASSLGYGQRYF
>TRBV18|TRBD1|.|TRBJ1-1
TGTGCCAGCTCACCGGAGGCAGGGGGGCGCACTGAAGCTTTCTTT
CASSPEAGGRTEAFF
>TRBV25-1|.|.|TRBJ1-2
TGTGCCAGCAGCCCGGGAGGGGCGGGTGGCTACACCTTC
CASSPGGAGGYTF